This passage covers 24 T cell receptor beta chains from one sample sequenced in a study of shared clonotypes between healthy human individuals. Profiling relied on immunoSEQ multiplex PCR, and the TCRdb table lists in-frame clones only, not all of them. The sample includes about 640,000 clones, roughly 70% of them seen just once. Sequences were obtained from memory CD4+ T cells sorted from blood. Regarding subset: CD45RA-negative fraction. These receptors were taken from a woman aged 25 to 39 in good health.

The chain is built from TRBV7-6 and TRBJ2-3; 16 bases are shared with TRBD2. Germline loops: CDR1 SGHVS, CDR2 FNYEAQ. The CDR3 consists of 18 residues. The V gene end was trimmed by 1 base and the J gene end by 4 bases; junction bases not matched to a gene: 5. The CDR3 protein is CASSLVGGTSGRADTQYF. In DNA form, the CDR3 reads TGTGCCAGCAGCTTAGTAGGAGGGACTAGCGGGAGGGCAGATACGCAGTATTTT.

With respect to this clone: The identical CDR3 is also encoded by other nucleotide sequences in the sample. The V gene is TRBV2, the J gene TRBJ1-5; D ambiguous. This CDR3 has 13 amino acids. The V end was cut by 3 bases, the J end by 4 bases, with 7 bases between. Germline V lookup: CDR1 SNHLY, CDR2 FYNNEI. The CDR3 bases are TGTGCCAGCAGTGATCAGCCTAATCAGCCCCAGCATTTT. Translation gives CASSDQPNQPQHF.

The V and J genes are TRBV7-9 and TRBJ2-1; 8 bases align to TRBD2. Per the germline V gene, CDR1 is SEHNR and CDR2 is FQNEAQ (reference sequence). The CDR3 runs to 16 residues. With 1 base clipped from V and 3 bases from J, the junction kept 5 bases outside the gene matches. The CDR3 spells CASSLGITSGYNEQFF. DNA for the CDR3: TGTGCCAGCAGCTTAGGAATCACTAGCGGCTACAATGAGCAGTTCTTC.

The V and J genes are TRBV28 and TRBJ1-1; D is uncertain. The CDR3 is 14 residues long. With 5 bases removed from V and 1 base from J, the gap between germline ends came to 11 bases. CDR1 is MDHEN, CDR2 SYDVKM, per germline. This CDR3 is CASSTNTANTEAFF. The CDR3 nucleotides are TGTGCCAGCAGTACCAATACAGCGAACACTGAAGCTTTCTTT.

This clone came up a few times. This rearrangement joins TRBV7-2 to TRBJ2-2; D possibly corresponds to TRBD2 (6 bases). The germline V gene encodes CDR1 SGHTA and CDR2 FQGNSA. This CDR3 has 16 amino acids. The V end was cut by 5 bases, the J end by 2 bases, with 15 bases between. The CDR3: CASSPTALANTGELFF. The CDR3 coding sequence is TGTGCCAGCAGCCCGACGGCACTAGCCAACACCGGGGAGCTGTTTTTT. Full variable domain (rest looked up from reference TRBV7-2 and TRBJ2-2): GAGVSQSPSNKVTEKGKDVELRCDPISGHTALYWYRQSLGQGLEFLIYFQGNSAPDKSGLPSDRFSAERTGGSVSTLTIQRTQQEDSAVYLCASSPTALANTGELFFGEGSRLTVL.

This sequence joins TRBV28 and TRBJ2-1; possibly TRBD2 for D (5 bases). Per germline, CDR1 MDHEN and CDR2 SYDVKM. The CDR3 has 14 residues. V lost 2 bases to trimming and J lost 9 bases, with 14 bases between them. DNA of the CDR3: TGTGCCAGCAGTTTACCGGCTAGGCGGGTTGAGCAGTTCTTC. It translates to CASSLPARRVEQFF. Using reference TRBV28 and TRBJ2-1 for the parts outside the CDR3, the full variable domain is DVKVTQSSRYLVKRTGEKVFLECVQDMDHENMFWYRQDPGLGLRLIYFSYDVKMKEKGDIPEGYSVSREKKERFSLILESASTNQTSMYLCASSLPARRVEQFFGPGTRLTVL.

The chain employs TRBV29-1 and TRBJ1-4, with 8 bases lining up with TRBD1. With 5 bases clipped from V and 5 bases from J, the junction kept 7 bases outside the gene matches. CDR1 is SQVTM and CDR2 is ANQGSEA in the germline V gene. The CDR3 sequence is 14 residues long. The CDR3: CSVPGGQVNEKLFF. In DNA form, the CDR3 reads TGCAGCGTTCCGGGGGGACAGGTAAATGAAAAACTGTTTTTT.

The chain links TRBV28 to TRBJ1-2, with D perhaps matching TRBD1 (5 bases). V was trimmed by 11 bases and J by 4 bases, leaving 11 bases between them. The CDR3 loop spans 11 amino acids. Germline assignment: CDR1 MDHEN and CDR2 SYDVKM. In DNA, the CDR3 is TGTGCCGAGGGCGGGGGCTATGGCTACACCTTC. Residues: CAEGGGYGYTF.

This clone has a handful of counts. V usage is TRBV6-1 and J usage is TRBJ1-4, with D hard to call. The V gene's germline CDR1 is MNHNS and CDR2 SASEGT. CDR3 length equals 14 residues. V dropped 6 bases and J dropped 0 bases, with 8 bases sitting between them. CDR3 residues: CASRRIATNEKLFF. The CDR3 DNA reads TGTGCCAGCAGGAGAATCGCAACTAATGAAAAACTGTTTTTT.

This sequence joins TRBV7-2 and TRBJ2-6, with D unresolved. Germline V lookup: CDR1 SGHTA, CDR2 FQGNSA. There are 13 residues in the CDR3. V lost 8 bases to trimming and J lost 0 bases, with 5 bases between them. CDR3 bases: TGTGCCAGCCGGAGCTCTGGGGCCAACGTCCTGACTTTC. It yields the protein CASRSSGANVLTF.

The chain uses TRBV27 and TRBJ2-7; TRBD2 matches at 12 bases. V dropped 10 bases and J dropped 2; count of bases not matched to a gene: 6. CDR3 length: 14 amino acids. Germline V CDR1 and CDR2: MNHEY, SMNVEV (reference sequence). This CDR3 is CAISTSGGTYEQYF. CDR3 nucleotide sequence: TGTGCCATCTCGACTAGCGGGGGCACCTACGAGCAGTACTTC.

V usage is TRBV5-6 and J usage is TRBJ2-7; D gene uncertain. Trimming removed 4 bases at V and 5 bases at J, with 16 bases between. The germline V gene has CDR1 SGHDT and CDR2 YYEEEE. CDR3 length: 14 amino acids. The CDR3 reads CASSRTDLRNEQYF. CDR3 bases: TGTGCCAGCAGCCGGACGGACCTCCGAAACGAGCAGTACTTC.

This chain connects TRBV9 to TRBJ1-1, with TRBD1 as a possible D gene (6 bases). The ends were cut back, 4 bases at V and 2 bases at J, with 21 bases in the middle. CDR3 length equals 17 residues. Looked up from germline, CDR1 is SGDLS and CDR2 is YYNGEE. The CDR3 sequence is CASSMIGGGRSNTEAFF. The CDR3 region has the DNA TGTGCCAGCAGCATGATTGGAGGGGGTCGGAGTAACACTGAAGCTTTCTTT.

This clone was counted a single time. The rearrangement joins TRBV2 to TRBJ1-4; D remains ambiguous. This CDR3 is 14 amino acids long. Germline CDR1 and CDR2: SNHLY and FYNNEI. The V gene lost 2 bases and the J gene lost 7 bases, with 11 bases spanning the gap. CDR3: CASSENFGGEKLFF. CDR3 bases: TGTGCCAGCAGTGAAAATTTTGGTGGTGAAAAACTGTTTTTT.

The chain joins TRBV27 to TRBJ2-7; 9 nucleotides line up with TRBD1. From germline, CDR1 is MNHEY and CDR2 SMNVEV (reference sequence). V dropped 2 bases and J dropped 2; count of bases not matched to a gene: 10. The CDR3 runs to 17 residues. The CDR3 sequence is CASSLRPDRGYPYEQYF. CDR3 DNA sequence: TGTGCCAGCAGTTTACGGCCCGACAGGGGGTACCCCTACGAGCAGTACTTC.

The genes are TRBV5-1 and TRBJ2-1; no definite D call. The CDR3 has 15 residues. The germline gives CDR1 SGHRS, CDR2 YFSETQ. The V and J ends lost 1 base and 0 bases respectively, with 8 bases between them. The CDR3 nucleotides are TGCGCCAGCAGCTTGTCCGCGGCCTCCTACAATGAGCAGTTCTTC. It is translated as CASSLSAASYNEQFF.

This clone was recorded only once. CDR3 protein: CASSLSVGVGNQPQHF. The DNA for the CDR3 is TGTGCCAGCAGTTTATCTGTGGGGGTGGGCAATCAGCCCCAGCATTTT. This sequence joins TRBV27 and TRBJ1-5; TRBD1 is a possible D gene (5 bases). CDR3 size: 16 residues. Germline V lookup: CDR1 MNHEY, CDR2 SMNVEV (reference sequence). Trimming took off 0 bases at V and 2 bases at J, with 11 bases between the two ends.

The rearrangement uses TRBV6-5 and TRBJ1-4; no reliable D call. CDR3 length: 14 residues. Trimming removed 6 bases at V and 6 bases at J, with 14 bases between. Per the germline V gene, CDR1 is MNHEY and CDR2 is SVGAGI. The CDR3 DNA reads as TGTGCCAGCAGCCAAGGATTCAGCGATGAAAAACTGTTTTTT. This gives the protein CASSQGFSDEKLFF.

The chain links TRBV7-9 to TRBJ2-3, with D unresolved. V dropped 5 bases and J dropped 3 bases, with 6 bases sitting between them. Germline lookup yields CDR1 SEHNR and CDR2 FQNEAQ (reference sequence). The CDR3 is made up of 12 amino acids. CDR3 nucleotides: TGTGCCAGCAGCCCGCGAACAGATACGCAGTATTTT. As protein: CASSPRTDTQYF.

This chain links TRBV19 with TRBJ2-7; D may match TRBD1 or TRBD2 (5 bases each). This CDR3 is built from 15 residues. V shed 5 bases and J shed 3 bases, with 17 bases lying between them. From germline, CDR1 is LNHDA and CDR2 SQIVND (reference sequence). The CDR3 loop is CASSPSGTTFYEQYF. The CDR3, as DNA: TGTGCCAGTAGTCCATCCGGGACGACATTCTACGAGCAGTACTTC. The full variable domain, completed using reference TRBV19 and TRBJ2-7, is DGGITQSPKYLFRKEGQNVTLSCEQNLNHDAMYWYRQDPGQGLRLIYYSQIVNDFQKGDIAEGYSVSREKKESFPLTVTSAQKNPTAFYLCASSPSGTTFYEQYFGPGTRLTVT.

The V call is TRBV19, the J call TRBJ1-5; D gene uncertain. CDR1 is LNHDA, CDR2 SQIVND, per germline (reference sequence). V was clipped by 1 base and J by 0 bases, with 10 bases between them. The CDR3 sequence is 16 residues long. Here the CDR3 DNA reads TGTGCCAGTAGTATAGGCATCGGTTATAGCAATCAGCCCCAGCATTTT. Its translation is CASSIGIGYSNQPQHF.

The chain's CDR3 is CASSHPGRREETQYF. CDR3 DNA sequence: TGCGCCAGCAGCCATCCCGGGAGGCGGGAAGAGACCCAGTACTTC. The V and J genes are TRBV4-1 and TRBJ2-5, with 7 bases lining up with TRBD2. Germline trimming cut 3 bases from V and 3 bases from J; bases unmatched to any gene: 7. CDR3 size: 15 residues. CDR1 and CDR2 (germline): MGHRA, YSYEKL.

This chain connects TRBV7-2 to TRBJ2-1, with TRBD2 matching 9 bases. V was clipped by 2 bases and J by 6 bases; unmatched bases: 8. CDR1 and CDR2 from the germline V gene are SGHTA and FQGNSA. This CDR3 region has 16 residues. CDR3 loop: CASSLRSSGSGNEQFF. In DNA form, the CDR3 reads TGTGCCAGCAGCTTAAGAAGTAGCGGGAGTGGCAATGAGCAGTTCTTC.

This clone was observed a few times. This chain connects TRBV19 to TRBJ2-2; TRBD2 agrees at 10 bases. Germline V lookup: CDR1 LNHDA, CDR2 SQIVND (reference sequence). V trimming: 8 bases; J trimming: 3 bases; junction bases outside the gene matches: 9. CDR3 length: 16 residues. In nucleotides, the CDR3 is TGTGCCAGTCGGACCGGGACTAGCGTCGACACCGGGGAGCTGTTTTTT. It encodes CASRTGTSVDTGELFF.